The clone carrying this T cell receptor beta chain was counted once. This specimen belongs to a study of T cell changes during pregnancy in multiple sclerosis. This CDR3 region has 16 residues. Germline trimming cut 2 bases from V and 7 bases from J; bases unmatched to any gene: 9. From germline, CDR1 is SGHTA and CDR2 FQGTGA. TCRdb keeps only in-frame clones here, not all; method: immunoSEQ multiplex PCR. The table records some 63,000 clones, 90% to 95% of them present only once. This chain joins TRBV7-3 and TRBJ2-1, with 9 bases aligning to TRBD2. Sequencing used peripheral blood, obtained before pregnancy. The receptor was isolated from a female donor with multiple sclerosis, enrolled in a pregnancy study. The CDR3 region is CASSLSAGGPTNEQFF. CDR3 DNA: TGTGCCAGCAGCTTATCGGCGGGGGGGCCTACTAATGAGCAGTTCTTC. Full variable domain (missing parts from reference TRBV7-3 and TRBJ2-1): GAGVSQTPSNKVTEKGKYVELRCDPISGHTALYWYRQSLGQGPEFLIYFQGTGAADDSGLPNDRFFAVRPEGSVSTLKIQRTERGDSAVYLCASSLSAGGPTNEQFFGPGTRLTVL.